The clone carrying this TCR beta chain has a single count. The data are from a study of cytomegalovirus exposure and HLA in healthy donors. 13 Jbeta primers and 60 Vbeta primers were used for the PCR. Clones were read by immunoSEQ multiplex PCR, and TCRdb kept only the in-frame ones, dropping some. This table holds 100,000 or so clones, under 70% found once. The germline V gene has CDR1 ENHRY and CDR2 SYGVKD. Trimming cost V 0 bases and J 4 bases, with 18 bases left between them. There are 17 residues in the CDR3. This receptor was obtained from a man aged 45-60 years in good health and CMV-seronegative. The sample comprised PBMCs. The V gene is TRBV10-3, the J gene TRBJ1-1, with a weak D call TRBD1 (5 bases). The CDR3 DNA reads TGTGCCATCAGTGAGTCCACGGGACGTAGCGGGGGCACTGAAGCTTTCTTT. It codes for CAISESTGRSGGTEAFF.